This record covers a single T cell receptor (beta chain). This clone's antigen is unknown. Base qualities are not provided; no much larger clone lies one nucleotide away. These data originate in a study of Ad26.COV2.S vaccination and SARS-CoV-2 variants (dated by TCRdb to about 2021). Describing the broader study: Vaccine-arm donors came from COV1001, a multicentre, randomized, double-blind, placebo-controlled phase I-IIa trial of Ad26.COV2.S in healthy adults. Throughout the experiments and outcome assessment, investigators stayed blinded to trial group allocation. TCRbeta repertoire sequencing served as the tool for gauging how specific and how broad the SARS-CoV-2-reactive T cell receptors were following Ad26.COV2.S vaccination. The TCR-sequenced set comprised approximately 30 samples: some 19 Ad26.COV2.S vaccine recipients, 5 placebo recipients and 8 SARS-CoV-2 convalescent individuals. Dosing of Ad26.COV2.S was intramuscular, at either 5x10^10 or 1x10^11 viral particles, delivered as one shot or as two shots spaced 56 days apart. Trial participants were randomized into five groups of five: low-dose or high-dose Ad26.COV2.S given once or twice, or placebo on both occasions.

The treatment or condition tag for this specimen amounts to: 15 to 20 received Ad26.COV2.S at low or high dose, single or two shots; roughly five received placebo; per-sample allocation not given. For vaccine and placebo recipients, the sequenced repertoires came from samples collected on day 63 after the first injection. In Cohort 1b, around 23 adults aged 18-55 years were enrolled at a single site in Boston, USA, between 29 July and 7 August 2020. Ad26.COV2.S was a replication-incompetent adenovirus type 26 vector that expressed a prefusion-stabilized SARS-CoV-2 spike protein derived from the original Wuhan strain. Based on the germline V gene, the CDR1 and CDR2 sequences are LGHNA and YSLEER. Reading from cysteine to phenylalanine, the CDR3 counts 17 amino acids. Here the CDR3 DNA is all that survives: 51 bases in frame from base 1. The germline V end is reduced by 0 bases and the J end by 1 base; junction bases left unmatched: 6.

TCRbeta CDR3 regions were sequenced with the immunoSEQ Assay. After extraction, genomic DNA underwent amplification by bias-controlled multiplex PCR, followed by high-throughput sequencing. The source study handled its data this way. Collapsing and filtering of sequences were performed to quantify the absolute abundance of each unique TCRbeta CDR3 region. T cell fraction was estimated by normalizing TCRbeta template counts to usable DNA, with usable DNA measured through amplification of reference genes found in all nucleated cells. Repertoire TCRs were annotated as SARS-CoV-2-specific by exact matching of V gene, CDR3 amino acid sequence and J gene to a known reactive TCR set. The reference SARS-CoV-2 TCR set was derived from MIRA and filtered for enrichment in COVID-19-positive ImmuneCODE repertoires, a step that removed public or cross-reactive TCRs. Using the MIRA antigens, annotated TCRs were further analysed by specific ORF or by position within an ORF. Depth was the summed frequency of annotated unique rearrangements, while breadth was defined as annotated unique rearrangements over total unique productive rearrangements. Group comparisons of TCR breadth used two-sided Wilcoxon rank-sum tests. This immuneACCESS table, as held by TCRdb, lists in-frame sequences with V and J called but not all clones. Of the missing ones, under half trace to an unresolved V gene in checked studies; the others have no known cause. That table is the source of V, J and clone size, and D and trimming were worked out from the DNA. For this sample there are 250,000 or so clones; approximately 88% appear just once. The ten largest make up less than 3% of the sample.

Overall study results and their limits: After vaccination, substantial breadth of spike-specific CD8+ and CD4+ T cell responses was reported. Spike-specific TCR breadth was higher in Ad26.COV2.S recipients than in placebo recipients (P = 0.0014). The study lacked the statistical power to compare responses across vaccine doses or regimens. The authors noted that total T cell responses may have been underestimated by the TCR breadth and depth analyses. Comparable non-spike TCR breadth was observed between vaccine and placebo recipients, consistent with only spike being contained in the vaccine.

The sequenced sample was peripheral blood, obtained in a trial of Ad26.COV2.S vaccine versus placebo. The chain links TRBV4-3 with TRBJ2-4; 7 bases in the middle match TRBD2. The sequence derives from a person aged 18 to 59 who received the Ad26.COV2.S COVID-19 vaccine or a placebo. CDR3 region: CASSQDFAGVAKNIQYF. The DNA sequence is as follows: TGCGCCAGCAGCCAAGATTTTGCGGGGGTCGCCAAAAACATTCAGTACTTC.